This T cell receptor beta chain comes out of a study of blood T cell repertoires in COVID-19. Study-level information: Some COVID-19 samples were acute and others convalescent; all came from the United States, Italy and Spain. PBMCs, B-cell-depleted T cells, or T cells were the source of the cDNA or gDNA that made up the material.

The CDR3 loop spans 14 amino acids. The germline gives CDR1 LGHDT, CDR2 YNNKEL (reference sequence). The germline V and J ends were trimmed by 1 base and 5 bases, with 11 bases remaining between them. Per the original data handling: Estimation of nucleated cell counts relied on the amplification of reference gene primers. Only in-frame clones appear in the TCRdb table, and some are missing; sequencing was by immunoSEQ multiplex PCR. From that table come the V and J calls and clone size; the DNA was used to work out D and trimming. This sample has around 140,000 clones, with 84% found just once. Sequencing used peripheral blood. This chain connects TRBV3-1 (or the pseudogene TRBV3-2) to TRBJ1-1, with D maybe TRBD1 (6 bases). The receptor was derived from a human donor in a cohort sampled during active COVID-19. CDR3 nucleotides: TGTGCCAGCAGCCAAGGAGGGGGATGGACTGAAGCTTTCTTT. It specifies CASSQGGGWTEAFF.